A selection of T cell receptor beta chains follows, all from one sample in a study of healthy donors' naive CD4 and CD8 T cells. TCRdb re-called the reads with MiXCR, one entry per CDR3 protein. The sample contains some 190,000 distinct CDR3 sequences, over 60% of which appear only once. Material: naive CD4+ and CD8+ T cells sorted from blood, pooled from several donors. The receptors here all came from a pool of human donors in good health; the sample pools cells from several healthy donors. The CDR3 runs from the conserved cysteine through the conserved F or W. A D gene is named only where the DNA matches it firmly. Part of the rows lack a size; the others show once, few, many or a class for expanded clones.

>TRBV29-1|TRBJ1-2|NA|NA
TGCAGCGTTGAGCCTGACGGTGGCTATGGCTACACCTTC
CSVEPDGGYGYTF
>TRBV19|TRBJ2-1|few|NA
TGTGCCAGCCCCAGTACCAGGAGAAACCCCCACAATGAGCAGTTCTTC
CASPSTRRNPHNEQFF
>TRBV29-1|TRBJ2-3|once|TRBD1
TGCAGCGTGACTCGACCGGACAGGGGGACAGATACGCAGTATTTT
CSVTRPDRGTDTQYF
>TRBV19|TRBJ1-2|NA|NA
TGTGCCAGTAGTATGGGTCTGATCTATGGCTACACCTTC
CASSMGLIYGYTF
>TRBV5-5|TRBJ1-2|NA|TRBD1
TGTGCCAGCAGCTTGGCCGGGACAGGGGGTAGCTATGGCTACACCTTC
CASSLAGTGGSYGYTF
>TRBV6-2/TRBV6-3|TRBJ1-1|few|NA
TGTGCCAGCAGTTACTCGACAGTACCGGGTGGCGTGAACACTGAAGCTTTCTTT
CASSYSTVPGGVNTEAFF
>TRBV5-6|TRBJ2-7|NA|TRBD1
TGTGCCAGCAGCTCGGGACAGCTCATCTACGAGCAGTACTTC
CASSSGQLIYEQYF
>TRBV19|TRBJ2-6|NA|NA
TGTGCCAGTAGTATCCCTAGGTCCGGGGCCAACGTCCTGACTTTC
CASSIPRSGANVLTF
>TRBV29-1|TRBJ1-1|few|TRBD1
TGCAGCGTTGAAGAGGGGGCCGGGACAGGGGGAAGCTACACTGAAGCTTTCTTT
CSVEEGAGTGGSYTEAFF
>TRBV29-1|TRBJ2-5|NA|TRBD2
TGCAGCGTTGGATGGGGAGGGCAAGAGACCCAGTACTTC
CSVGWGGQETQYF
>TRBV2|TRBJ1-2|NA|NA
TGTGCCAGCAGGGATGGACAAGAAAACTATGGCTACACCTTC
CASRDGQENYGYTF
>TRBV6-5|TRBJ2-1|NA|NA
TGTGCCAGCAGTTCCTCTAGAGGGCCGTACAATGAGCAGTTCTTC
CASSSSRGPYNEQFF
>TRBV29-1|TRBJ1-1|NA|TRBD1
TGCAGCGTTGGGACAGGCGAGTATGAAGCTTTCTTT
CSVGTGEYEAFF
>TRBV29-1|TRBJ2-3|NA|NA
TGCAGCGTGCCGGGACCGGGCACAGATACGCAGTATTTT
CSVPGPGTDTQYF
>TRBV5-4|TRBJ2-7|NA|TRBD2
TGTGCCAGCAGCCCCACCGGCGGGAGCCCCTACGAGCAGTACTTC
CASSPTGGSPYEQYF
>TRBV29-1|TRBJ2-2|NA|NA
TGCAGCGTTGACGGGGAACTCACCGGGGAGCTGTTTTTT
CSVDGELTGELFF
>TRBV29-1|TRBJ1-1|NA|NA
TGCAGCGTTGTGGGGGGAGACACTGAAGCTTTCTTT
CSVVGGDTEAFF
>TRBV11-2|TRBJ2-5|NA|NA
TGTGCCAGCAGCTTAAGCCTCGAAGAGACCCAGTACTTC
CASSLSLEETQYF
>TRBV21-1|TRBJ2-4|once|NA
TGTGCCAGCAGCAAATTACGGACTGGGGGGAAAGAAGCCAAAAACATTCAGTACTTC
CASSKLRTGGKEAKNIQYF
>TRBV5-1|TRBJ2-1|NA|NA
TGCGCCAGCAGCTTATCGGGGGCCCAGTACAATGAGCAGTTCTTC
CASSLSGAQYNEQFF
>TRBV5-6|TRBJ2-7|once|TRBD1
TGTGCCAGCAGCCTTGCGGACAGGGTGCATGGATCTGGACCCTACGAGCAGTACTTC
CASSLADRVHGSGPYEQYF